The TCR beta chain described here comes from a study of post-analysis software for immune sequencing data. Points from the study as a whole: Elevated frequency relative to controls characterized four to six TRBV segments in patients, TRBV5-6, TRBV5-1 and TRBV20-1 among them.

The CDR3 spans 18 residues. The germline CDR1 and CDR2 sequences are MDHEN and SYDVKM. The V gene lost 3 bases and the J gene lost 0 bases, with 18 bases spanning the gap. The authors incorporated unique molecular identifiers into the TCR beta cDNA libraries. TCRdb itself ran the PCR reads through MiXCR, one entry per CDR3 protein. The sample consists of 550,000 to 700,000 distinct CDR3 sequences, 44% of them appearing once. This clonotype was counted only a few times. The antigen remains unidentified. This clonotype was sampled from a girl between 10 and 17 years old with multiple sclerosis. The sequenced material came from blood. The V call is TRBV28, the J call TRBJ2-4; perhaps TRBD2 as D (6 bases). CDR3 in amino acids: CASSFSGGRNLAKNIQYF. The CDR3 DNA follows: TGTGCCAGCAGTTTCTCCGGGGGACGGAACCTAGCCAAAAACATTCAGTACTTC.